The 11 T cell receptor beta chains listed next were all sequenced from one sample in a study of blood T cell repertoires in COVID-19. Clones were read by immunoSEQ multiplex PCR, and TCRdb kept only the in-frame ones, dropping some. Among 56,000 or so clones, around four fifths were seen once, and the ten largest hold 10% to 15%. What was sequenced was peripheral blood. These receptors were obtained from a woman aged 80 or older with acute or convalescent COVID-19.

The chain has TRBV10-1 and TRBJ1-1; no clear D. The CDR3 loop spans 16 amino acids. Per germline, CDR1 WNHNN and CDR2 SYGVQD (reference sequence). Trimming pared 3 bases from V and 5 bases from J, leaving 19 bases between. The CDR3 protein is CASSDKVRGFRTEAFF. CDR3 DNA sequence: TGCGCCAGCAGTGATAAAGTAAGAGGATTCCGAACTGAAGCTTTCTTT.

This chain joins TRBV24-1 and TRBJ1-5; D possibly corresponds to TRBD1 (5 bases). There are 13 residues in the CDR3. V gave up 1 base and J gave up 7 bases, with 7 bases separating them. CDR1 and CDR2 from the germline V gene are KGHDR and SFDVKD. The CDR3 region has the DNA TGTGCCACCAGTGATTTTGCAGGGCAGCCCCAGCATTTT. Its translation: CATSDFAGQPQHF.

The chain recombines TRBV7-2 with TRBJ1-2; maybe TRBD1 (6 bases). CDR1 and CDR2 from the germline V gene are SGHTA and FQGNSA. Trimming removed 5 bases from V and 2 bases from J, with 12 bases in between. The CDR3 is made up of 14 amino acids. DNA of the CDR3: TGTGCCAGCAGCCCGGACAGCCTCAACTATGGCTACACCTTC. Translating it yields CASSPDSLNYGYTF. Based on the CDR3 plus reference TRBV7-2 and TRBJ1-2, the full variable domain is GAGVSQSPSNKVTEKGKDVELRCDPISGHTALYWYRQSLGQGLEFLIYFQGNSAPDKSGLPSDRFSAERTGGSVSTLTIQRTQQEDSAVYLCASSPDSLNYGYTFGSGTRLTVV.

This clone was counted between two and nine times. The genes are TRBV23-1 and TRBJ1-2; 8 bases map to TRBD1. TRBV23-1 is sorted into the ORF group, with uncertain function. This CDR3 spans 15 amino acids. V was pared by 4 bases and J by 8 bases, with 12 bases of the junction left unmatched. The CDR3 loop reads CASSRKDREFVGYTF. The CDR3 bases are TGCGCCAGCAGTCGTAAGGACAGGGAGTTCGTAGGCTACACCTTC.

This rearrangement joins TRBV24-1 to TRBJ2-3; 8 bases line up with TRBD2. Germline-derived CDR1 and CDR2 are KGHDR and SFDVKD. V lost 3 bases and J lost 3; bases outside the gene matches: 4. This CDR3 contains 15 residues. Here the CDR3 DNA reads TGTGCCACCAGTGATCTAGCGGGCCCTACAGATACGCAGTATTTT. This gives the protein CATSDLAGPTDTQYF.

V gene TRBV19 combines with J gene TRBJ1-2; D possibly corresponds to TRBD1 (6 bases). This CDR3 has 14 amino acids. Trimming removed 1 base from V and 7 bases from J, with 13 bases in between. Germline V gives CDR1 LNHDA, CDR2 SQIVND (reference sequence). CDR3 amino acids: CASSIVNRAAGYTF. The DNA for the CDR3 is TGTGCCAGTAGTATAGTAAACAGGGCGGCTGGCTACACCTTC.

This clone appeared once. The CDR3 region has the DNA TGTGCCAGCAGTGCCTTACCAGGGGATGCAGATACGCAGTATTTT. It yields the protein CASSALPGDADTQYF. The chain couples TRBV25-1 to TRBJ2-3; a weak D match, TRBD1 (6 bases). V was clipped by 4 bases and J by 4 bases, with 15 bases between them. The germline CDR1 and CDR2 sequences are MGHDK and SYGVNS. The CDR3 is made up of 15 amino acids.

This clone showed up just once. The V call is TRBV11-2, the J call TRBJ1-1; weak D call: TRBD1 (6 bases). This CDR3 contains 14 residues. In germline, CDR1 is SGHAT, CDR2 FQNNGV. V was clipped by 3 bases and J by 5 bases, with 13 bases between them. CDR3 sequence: CASSFGQMGTEAFF. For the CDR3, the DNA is TGTGCCAGCAGCTTCGGACAGATGGGGACTGAAGCTTTCTTT. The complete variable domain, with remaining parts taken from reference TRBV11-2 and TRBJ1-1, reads EAGVAQSPRYKIIEKRQSVAFWCNPISGHATLYWYQQILGQGPKLLIQFQNNGVVDDSQLPKDRFSAERLKGVDSTLKIQPAKLEDSAVYLCASSFGQMGTEAFFGQGTRLTVV.

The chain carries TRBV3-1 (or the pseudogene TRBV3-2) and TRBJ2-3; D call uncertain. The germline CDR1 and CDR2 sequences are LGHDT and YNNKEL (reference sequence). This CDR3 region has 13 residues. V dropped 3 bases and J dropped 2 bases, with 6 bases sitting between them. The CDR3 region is CASSQTLTDTQYF. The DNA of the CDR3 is TGTGCCAGCAGCCAGACTCTCACAGATACGCAGTATTTT.

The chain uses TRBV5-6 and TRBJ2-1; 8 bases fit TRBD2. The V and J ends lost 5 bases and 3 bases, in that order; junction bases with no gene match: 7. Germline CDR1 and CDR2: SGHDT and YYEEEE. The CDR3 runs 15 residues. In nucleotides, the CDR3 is TGTGCCAGCAGACAACGGACTAGCCTCTACAATGAGCAGTTCTTC. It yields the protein CASRQRTSLYNEQFF.

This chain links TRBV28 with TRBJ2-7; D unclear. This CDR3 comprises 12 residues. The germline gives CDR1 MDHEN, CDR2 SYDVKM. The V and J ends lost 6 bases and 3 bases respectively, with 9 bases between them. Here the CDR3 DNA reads TGTGCCAGCAGGCAGCAGGACTACGAGCAGTACTTC. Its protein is CASRQQDYEQYF.